This T cell receptor (beta chain) was sequenced during a study of blood T cell repertoires in COVID-19. Overall study: There were acute and convalescent COVID-19 samples, and they came from the United States, Italy and Spain. Sources were T cells, B-cell-depleted T cells, or PBMCs; the material itself was cDNA or gDNA.

The length of the CDR3 is 12 residues. Per the germline V gene, CDR1 is LNHDA and CDR2 is SQIVND (reference sequence). The V segment lost 10 bases and the J segment 3 bases; nucleotides outside the gene matches: 4. In the authors' methods: By means of reference gene primer amplification, nucleated cell counts were estimated. TCRdb keeps only in-frame clones here, not all; method: immunoSEQ multiplex PCR. V and J calls and clone size come straight from that table; D and trimming were deduced from the DNA. The sample lists roughly 230,000 clones, about 90% occurring once. This rearrangement joins TRBV19 to TRBJ1-1; TRBD1 matches at 8 bases. The clonotype comes from a man under 40 with COVID-19, enrolled during active disease. The sequenced sample consisted of peripheral blood. CDR3 loop: CATGQGYTEAFF. Here the CDR3 DNA reads TGTGCCACCGGACAGGGTTACACTGAAGCTTTCTTT.